This is a list of T cell receptor beta chains from one sample in a study of T cells after posttransplantation cyclophosphamide. Using immunoSEQ multiplex PCR, the repertoire was profiled, and TCRdb retains in-frame clones only, with some absent. This sample carries 25,000 to 30,000 clones, none of them present only once. Input material: PBMCs. These receptors came from a man in his fifties or sixties in good health, CMV-negative, and a related stem cell transplant donor. Both conserved end residues are part of each CDR3. D genes are given only for firm matches. Expanded clones are given a class, and other clones once, few, many or no size at all.

D	V	size	J	CDR3	DNA
TRBD1	TRBV27	many	TRBJ2-7	CASSFTGGTYEQYF	TGTGCCAGCAGTTTCACAGGGGGTACCTACGAGCAGTACTTC
TRBD1	TRBV11-2	many	TRBJ1-4	CASSAQYRGSGRKLFF	TGTGCCAGCAGCGCCCAGTACAGGGGGTCCGGGAGAAAACTGTTTTTT
NA	TRBV9	many	TRBJ2-5	CASSVGGEETQYF	TGTGCCAGCAGCGTAGGCGGGGAGGAGACCCAGTACTTC
TRBD2	TRBV7-9	many	TRBJ2-3	CASSGTSYLITDTQYF	TGTGCCAGCAGTGGGACTAGCTACTTGATCACAGATACGCAGTATTTT
NA	TRBV6-5	NA	TRBJ2-7	CASSYVPDEQYF	TGTGCCAGCAGTTACGTTCCTGACGAGCAGTACTTC
NA	TRBV27	many	TRBJ2-5	CASSFWSEETQYF	TGTGCCAGCAGTTTTTGGAGTGAAGAGACCCAGTACTTC
NA	TRBV15	many	TRBJ1-1	CATGIGGRGNTEAFF	TGTGCCACCGGTATTGGGGGGAGGGGGAACACTGAAGCTTTCTTT
TRBD1	TRBV28	many	TRBJ1-4	CASRPTGGATNEKLFF	TGTGCCAGCAGGCCTACAGGGGGAGCAACTAATGAAAAACTGTTTTTT
TRBD2	TRBV27	NA	TRBJ2-7	CASSLRSSGRYEQYF	TGTGCCAGCAGTTTAAGGTCTAGCGGGAGGTACGAGCAGTACTTC
TRBD1	TRBV27	many	TRBJ1-5	CASRTGRGQPQHF	TGTGCCAGCAGGACAGGGCGAGGACAGCCCCAGCATTTT
TRBD2	TRBV5-4	many	TRBJ2-1	CASRPGLAEPNEQFF	TGTGCCAGCAGACCGGGACTAGCGGAGCCAAATGAGCAGTTCTTC
TRBD2	TRBV10-3	many	TRBJ2-1	CAIAPTSGGGGYEQFF	TGTGCCATCGCCCCGACTAGCGGGGGAGGGGGCTATGAGCAGTTCTTC
TRBD1	TRBV6-1	many	TRBJ2-7	CASSEAAGGYYEQYF	TGTGCCAGCAGTGAAGCGGCAGGGGGCTACTACGAGCAGTACTTC
NA	TRBV5-1	many	TRBJ1-1	CASSSLAGEDTEAFF	TGCGCCAGCAGCTCCCTCGCGGGGGAGGACACTGAAGCTTTCTTT
NA	TRBV10-3	many	TRBJ1-1	CARPTASPVGTEAFF	TGTGCAAGACCGACAGCCTCACCGGTGGGGACTGAAGCTTTCTTT
NA	TRBV6-5	many	TRBJ1-4	CASSYSNWSNEKLFF	TGTGCCAGCAGTTACTCGAACTGGTCAAATGAAAAACTGTTTTTT
TRBD1	TRBV5-1	many	TRBJ1-2	CASSLGGQNLYGYTF	TGCGCCAGCAGCTTGGGGGGACAGAACCTCTATGGCTACACCTTC
TRBD2	TRBV5-4	NA	TRBJ2-1	CASSPAGTSGRIGQFF	TGTGCCAGCAGCCCCGCCGGGACTAGCGGGAGAATTGGGCAGTTCTTC
NA	TRBV10-3	many	TRBJ2-3	CAIIVWVAPSTDTQYF	TGTGCCATCATCGTCTGGGTAGCGCCTAGCACAGATACGCAGTATTTT
TRBD1	TRBV5-1	many	TRBJ1-3	CASSWDSSQSGNTIYF	TGCGCCAGCAGCTGGGACAGTTCTCAATCTGGAAACACCATATATTTT
NA	TRBV10-2	many	TRBJ1-1	CASTREMNTEAFF	TGCGCCAGCACTCGGGAAATGAACACTGAAGCTTTCTTT
NA	TRBV4-1	many	TRBJ2-3	CASSQGLSTDTQYF	TGCGCCAGCAGCCAGGGACTGAGCACAGATACGCAGTATTTT
TRBD2	TRBV11-2	many	TRBJ2-5	CASSQGLAGIQETQYF	TGTGCCAGCAGCCAAGGACTAGCGGGGATACAAGAGACCCAGTACTTC
TRBD1	TRBV5-6	many	TRBJ2-7	CASSSWTGGFYYEQYF	TGTGCCAGCAGCTCCTGGACAGGGGGCTTTTATTACGAGCAGTACTTC
NA	TRBV18	many	TRBJ1-4	CASSWTSLNEKLFF	TGTGCCAGCTCCTGGACATCCCTAAATGAAAAACTGTTTTTT
NA	TRBV7-2	many	TRBJ1-6	CASSPRRGRNSVNNSPLHF	TGTGCCAGCAGCCCCCGGAGGGGCCGCAATTCTGTTAATAATTCACCCCTCCACTTT
TRBD2	TRBV5-1	many	TRBJ2-1	CASSLRLAGDGEQFF	TGCGCCAGCAGCTTGCGACTAGCGGGAGATGGGGAGCAGTTCTTC
TRBD2	TRBV5-1	many	TRBJ2-5	CASSPGTTEETQYF	TGCGCCAGCAGCCCCGGGACTACGGAAGAGACCCAGTACTTC
TRBD1	TRBV5-1	many	TRBJ2-7	CASRLDREAVSEQYF	TGCGCCAGTAGATTGGACAGGGAAGCGGTAAGCGAGCAGTACTTC
NA	TRBV5-1	many	TRBJ1-1	CASSTGVSNTEAFF	TGCGCCAGCAGCACCGGAGTGTCGAACACTGAAGCTTTCTTT
NA	TRBV7-2	many	TRBJ2-1	CASSLVAGTYNEQFF	TGTGCCAGCAGCTTAGTTGCGGGGACCTACAATGAGCAGTTCTTC
NA	TRBV7-9	many	TRBJ2-7	CASSSSPGDEQYF	TGTGCCAGCAGCTCGTCCCCCGGAGACGAGCAGTACTTC
TRBD1	TRBV19	many	TRBJ1-5	CASSTRPDRVLQPQHF	TGTGCCAGTAGTACCAGACCGGACAGGGTTTTACAGCCCCAGCATTTT
NA	TRBV28	many	TRBJ2-7	CASSLLPGYEQYF	TGTGCCAGCAGTTTACTGCCGGGGTACGAGCAGTACTTC
TRBD1	TRBV15	many	TRBJ1-4	CATRGGTGDNEKLFF	TGTGCCACCAGAGGCGGGACAGGCGACAATGAAAAACTGTTTTTT
TRBD1	TRBV5-1	many	TRBJ2-7	CASSLSGTATYEQYF	TGCGCCAGCAGCTTGTCCGGGACAGCTACTTACGAGCAGTACTTC
TRBD2	TRBV28	many	TRBJ2-6	CASSLSAGGANVLTF	TGTGCCAGCAGTTTATCAGCGGGGGGGGCCAACGTCCTGACTTTC
NA	TRBV5-4	many	TRBJ2-2	CASSLTSHTGELFF	TGTGCCAGCAGCTTGACTAGCCACACCGGGGAGCTGTTTTTT
NA	TRBV29-1	many	TRBJ2-3	CSVERTGSTDTQYF	TGCAGCGTTGAACGAACAGGGAGCACAGATACGCAGTATTTT
TRBD2	TRBV5-1	many	TRBJ2-1	CASSATSGRNEQFF	TGCGCCAGCAGCGCTACTAGCGGGAGGAATGAGCAGTTCTTC
NA	TRBV27	many	TRBJ2-1	CASRPSLTPRRQFF	TGTGCCAGCAGACCTTCTCTTACCCCACGTAGGCAGTTCTTC
TRBD2	TRBV9	many	TRBJ2-7	CASSPSTSGSYEQYF	TGTGCCAGCAGCCCCTCCACTAGCGGAAGTTACGAGCAGTACTTC
TRBD2	TRBV7-2	many	TRBJ2-3	CASSLAGLIAGDPDTQYF	TGTGCCAGCAGCTTAGCGGGGCTTATAGCGGGGGACCCGGATACGCAGTATTTT
NA	TRBV5-4	many	TRBJ2-2	CASSPSPAGELFF	TGTGCCAGCAGCCCCTCCCCGGCCGGGGAGCTGTTTTTT
TRBD1	TRBV18	many	TRBJ2-3	CASSPWTGGNTDTQYF	TGTGCCAGCTCACCCTGGACAGGGGGCAACACAGATACGCAGTATTTT
TRBD2	TRBV28	many	TRBJ2-1	CASSLDPGLAGGANEQFF	TGTGCCAGCAGTTTAGACCCTGGACTAGCCGGTGGGGCCAATGAGCAGTTCTTC